Reported below is one T cell receptor (beta chain). No antigen is known for it. The sample comes from a study of T cell responses to AZD1222 COVID-19 vaccine. About the research overall: Pooling was applied to second doses at about 4 or about 12 weeks.

Findings and caveats of the study: As reported, nearly half of all spike-specific TCRs target variant regions that are unmutated. Baseline serology detected seropositivity in only five to seven AZD1222 recipients. Females outnumbered males among donors, who were mostly white British; clonal diversity was possibly underestimated.

The assay was immunoSEQ multiplex PCR, and TCRdb's table has in-frame clones only and misses some. The sample records over 85,000 clones, 92% being singletons. CDR1 is SGHVS and CDR2 is FQNEAQ in the germline V gene. The CDR3 runs to 15 residues. J gave up 9 bases and V 3 bases, and 6 bases lay outside the gene matches. The TCR originated in an adult in good health. This sequence joins TRBV7-8 and TRBJ2-1, with TRBD2 matching over 12 bases. The starting material was peripheral blood, obtained on day 0 of AZD1222 vaccination. CDR3 region: CASSFLLAGGGEQFF. The CDR3, as DNA: TGTGCCAGCAGCTTCTTACTAGCGGGGGGCGGTGAGCAGTTCTTC. Complete variable domain (other parts from reference TRBV7-8 and TRBJ2-1): GAGVSQSPRYKVAKRGQDVALRCDPISGHVSLFWYQQALGQGPEFLTYFQNEAQLDKSGLPSDRFFAERPEGSVSTLKIQRTQQEDSAVYLCASSFLLAGGGEQFFGPGTRLTVL.